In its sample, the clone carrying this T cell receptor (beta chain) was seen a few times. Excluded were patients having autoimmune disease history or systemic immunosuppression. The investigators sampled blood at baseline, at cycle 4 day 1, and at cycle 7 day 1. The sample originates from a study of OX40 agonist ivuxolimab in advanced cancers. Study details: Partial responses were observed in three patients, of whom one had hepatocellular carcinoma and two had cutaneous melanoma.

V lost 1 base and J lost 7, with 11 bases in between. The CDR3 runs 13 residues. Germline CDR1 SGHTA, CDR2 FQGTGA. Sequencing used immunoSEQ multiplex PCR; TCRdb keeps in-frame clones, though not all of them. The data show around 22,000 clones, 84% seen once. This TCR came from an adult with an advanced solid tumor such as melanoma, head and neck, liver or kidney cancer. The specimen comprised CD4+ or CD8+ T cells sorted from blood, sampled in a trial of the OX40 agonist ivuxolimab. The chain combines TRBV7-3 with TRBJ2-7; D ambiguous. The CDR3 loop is CASSLNAGREQYF. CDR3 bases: TGTGCCAGCAGCTTAAATGCCGGGCGAGAGCAGTACTTC.